This T cell receptor (beta chain) was obtained from a study of blood T cell repertoires in COVID-19. Original data processing: Estimation of nucleated cell counts was performed using reference gene primer amplification. TCRdb keeps only in-frame clones here, not all; method: immunoSEQ multiplex PCR. The V and J calls and clone size were taken over from that table, and D and trimming were inferred from the DNA. The sample has tens of thousands of clones; roughly 92% are singletons. There are 16 residues in the CDR3. Looked up from germline, CDR1 is SGHRS and CDR2 is YFSETQ. V lost 4 bases and J lost 5; bases outside the gene matches: 11.

The sequencing sample was made of peripheral blood. The source of this sequence is a woman aged 60-75 years with active COVID-19. The rearrangement joins TRBV5-1 to TRBJ2-1; 8 bases fit TRBD1. CDR3 in DNA: TGCGCCAGCAGCCGGGGGAGGACAGGGAACGACAATGAGCAGTTCTTC. Its protein is CASSRGRTGNDNEQFF.